Reported below is one TCR beta chain. CDR3 length equals 15 residues. With V trimmed by 8 bases and J by 1 base, 9 bases remained unmatched. Germline CDR1 reads MDHEN; CDR2 reads SYDVKM. These data belong to a study of blood T cell repertoires in COVID-19. Across the whole study: T cells, B-cell-depleted T cells, or PBMCs supplied cDNA or gDNA.

In the study's own analysis: Amplification with reference gene primers provided the estimates of nucleated cell counts. Some clones are missing from TCRdb's copy, which holds only in-frame ones; the method was immunoSEQ multiplex PCR. V, J and clone size derive from that table, while D and trimming were established from the DNA sequence. The sample records 130,000 or so clones, approximately 87% being singletons. Sequencing was carried out using peripheral blood. V usage is TRBV28 and J usage is TRBJ2-7; 9 bases are shared with TRBD2. The TCR originated in a man aged 65-85 years with active COVID-19. CDR3 region: CASSRWSGGSYEQYF. CDR3 in DNA: TGTGCCAGCTCAAGGTGGAGCGGGGGGTCCTACGAGCAGTACTTC.